This passage covers 21 T cell receptor beta chains from one sample sequenced in a study of tissue T cells after allogeneic stem cell transplantation. Generated by immunoSEQ multiplex PCR, the TCRdb table keeps only in-frame clones and is missing some. The sample carries 1,500 to 2,000 clones, 48% recorded once. Time point defined: mouse harvest day 14 after allogeneic transplant. Tail vein injection delivered 10^7 T-cell-depleted bone marrow cells and 10^6 splenic CD5+ T cells. Sequencing used gut tissue. These receptors were obtained from a female BALB/c mouse given C57BL/6 T cells with graft-versus-host disease after an allogeneic hematopoietic cell transplant.

Turning to this clone: Here the gene names and germline are mouse. The sequenced part of the CDR3 DNA is TGTGCCAGCAGTTTAGGGGGGAGGGCTGAGCAGTTC. It yields the protein CASSLGGRAEQF. In full, the CDR3 reads CASSLGGRAEQFF. The chain couples TRBV15 to TRBJ2-1; D is tentatively TRBD1 or TRBD2 (5 bases each). The CDR3 end falls 1 residue outside the read, so it is completed with the germline J gene. Germline loops: CDR1 SGHND, CDR2 FRSKSL. The CDR3 is made up of 13 amino acids. The V end was cut by 1 base, the J end by 7 bases, with 8 bases between.

As to this clone: These gene names are mouse names. The CDR3 goes on 1 residue after the read ends, and that part is filled in from the germline J gene. V and J are TRBV12-1 and TRBJ1-4, with a tentative D call TRBD1 (6 bases). This CDR3 is built from 14 residues. Germline V gives CDR1 SGHSN, CDR2 HYEKVE. V lost 4 bases, J lost 2 bases, and 10 bases lay in between. The CDR3 bases that were read are TGTGCCAGCTCGAGGGACATATCCAACGAAAGATTATTT. It specifies CASSRDISNERLF. The CDR3 in full is CASSRDISNERLFF.

Regarding this clone: Gene labels here are mouse ones. The read ends 1 residue before the CDR3 terminus; that terminus is restored from the germline J gene. The rearrangement uses TRBV26 and TRBJ2-2, with 7 bases fitting TRBD1. Trimming cost V 3 bases and J 2 bases; bases outside gene matches: 3. Germline V gene data show CDR1 as KGHPV and CDR2 as FQNQEV (reference sequence). This CDR3 region has 15 residues. CDR3 residues: CASSLRGWNTGQLYF. The covered CDR3 bases are TGTGCCAGCAGTCTCAGGGGGTGGAACACCGGGCAGCTCTAC. Combining the CDR3 with reference TRBV26 and TRBJ2-2 gives the whole variable domain NSKVIQTPRYLVKGQGQKAKMRCIPEKGHPVVFWYQQNKNNEFKFLINFQNQEVLQQIDMTEKRFSAECPSNSPCSLEIQSSEAGDSALYLCASSLRGWNTGQLYFGEGSKLTVL.

This clone is large. The germline and genes are mouse ones. The DNA ends 1 residue before the CDR3 does, and the rest of the CDR3 is filled in from the germline J gene. The chain has TRBV20 and TRBJ1-1; D is unclear. Per the germline V gene, CDR1 is GFQATS and CDR2 is STVNSAI. The length of the CDR3 is 13 residues. Trimming took 3 bases from V and 1 from J, leaving 9 bases between them. The CDR3 loop reads CGASRDINTEVFF. The CDR3 DNA, read in part, is TGTGGTGCTAGCCGCGACATAAACACAGAAGTCTTC.

For this clone: The gene names given are mouse names. The read comes to an end 1 residue before the CDR3 does, leaving the germline J gene to fill in the end. The chain combines TRBV4 with TRBJ2-7; 7 bases are shared with TRBD2. This CDR3 spans 12 amino acids. Germline V gene sequence: CDR1 LGHDT, CDR2 YNNKQL (reference sequence). With 7 bases clipped from V and 3 bases from J, the junction kept 3 bases outside the gene matches. CDR3 DNA (partial): TGTGCCAGCACCCGGGACTGCTATGAACAGTAC. This encodes CASTRDCYEQY. The full CDR3 protein is CASTRDCYEQYF.

The sample holds a few counts of this clone. Mouse germline and gene names are used. The CDR3 extends 1 residue past the end of the read, so its final part is completed from the germline J gene. The chain joins TRBV3 to TRBJ1-4, with D uncertain. V dropped 3 bases and J dropped 4 bases, with 0 bases sitting between them. Germline CDR1 reads SNHLY; CDR2 reads FYNGKV (reference sequence). This CDR3 has 11 amino acids. CDR3 loop: CASSFNERLFF. The CDR3 DNA, read in part, is TGTGCCAGCAGCTTCAACGAAAGATTATTT.

This clone is judged large. Any gene name here is a mouse gene name. Coverage ceases 1 residue before the CDR3 finishes, and the germline J gene fills in the end. This chain connects TRBV2 to TRBJ1-3; D perhaps matches TRBD1 (5 bases). The CDR3 sequence is 14 residues long. From germline, CDR1 is LGHNA and CDR2 YSYQKL. V was shortened by 0 bases and J by 4 bases, with 7 bases between the two germline ends. CDR3 sequence: CASSQDNRGNTLYF. The CDR3 DNA, read in part, is TGTGCCAGCAGCCAAGATAACAGGGGAAATACGCTCTAT.

Notes on this clone: Gene names denote mouse genes. Coverage ceases 1 residue before the CDR3 finishes, and the germline J gene fills in the end. The chain recombines TRBV26 with TRBJ2-7; 11 nucleotides agree with TRBD2. CDR3 length: 15 residues. CDR1 is KGHPV and CDR2 is FQNQEV in the germline V gene (reference sequence). V trimming: 4 bases; J trimming: 2 bases; junction bases outside the gene matches: 4. CDR3 sequence: CASSHTGLGAYEQYF. The sequenced part of the CDR3 DNA is TGTGCCAGCAGTCACACGGGACTGGGGGCCTATGAACAGTAC.

About this clone: Genes here carry mouse names. The CDR3: CASSPGLGGPYEQYF. The covered CDR3 bases are TGTGCCAGCAGTCCCGGACTGGGGGGACCTTATGAACAGTAC. This chain links TRBV24 with TRBJ2-7, with 11 bases lining up with TRBD2. With the read ending 1 residue before the CDR3 end, the germline J gene is used to fill in that end. CDR3 size: 15 residues. With V trimmed by 4 bases and J by 4 bases, 6 bases remained unmatched. In germline, CDR1 is KGHTA, CDR2 FRNEEI.

Comments on this clone: Each gene name is a mouse one. The read halts 1 residue ahead of the CDR3 end, with the missing end drawn from the germline J gene. This rearrangement joins TRBV12-1 to TRBJ2-7, with TRBD2 matching 11 bases. V trimming: 2 bases; J trimming: 7 bases; junction bases outside the gene matches: 6. The germline V gene has CDR1 SGHSN and CDR2 HYEKVE. The CDR3 covers 14 residues. This chain's CDR3 is CASSPDWGGREQYF. The sequenced CDR3 bases are TGTGCCAGCTCTCCCGACTGGGGGGGGCGAGAACAGTAC.

A word on this clone: Gene names and germline refer to mouse. The read ends 1 residue early relative to the CDR3; the germline J gene fills the gap. V is TRBV2 and J is TRBJ2-2, with D possibly TRBD2 on 7 matching bases. V was pared by 0 bases and J by 1 base, with 9 bases between. The germline CDR1 and CDR2 sequences are LGHNA and YSYQKL. CDR3 size: 16 residues. This CDR3 reads CASSQDGGRNTGQLYF. The sequenced part of the CDR3 DNA is TGTGCCAGCAGCCAAGACGGGGGGCGAAACACCGGGCAGCTCTAC.

Remarks on this clone: Gene names are the mouse ones. Coverage ceases 1 residue before the CDR3 finishes, and the germline J gene fills in the end. The J gene is TRBJ2-2, the V gene TRBV26; TRBD1 aligns across 8 bases. Trimming removed 6 bases from V and 7 bases from J; junction bases left unmatched: 4. Per the germline V gene, CDR1 is KGHPV and CDR2 is FQNQEV (reference sequence). The length of the CDR3 is 13 residues. Here the CDR3 reads CASRRQGSGQLYF. CDR3 bases read: TGTGCCAGCAGACGACAGGGGAGCGGGCAGCTCTAC. Full variable domain (remainder filled in from reference TRBV26 and TRBJ2-2): NSKVIQTPRYLVKGQGQKAKMRCIPEKGHPVVFWYQQNKNNEFKFLINFQNQEVLQQIDMTEKRFSAECPSNSPCSLEIQSSEAGDSALYLCASRRQGSGQLYFGEGSKLTVL.

Comment on this clone: Germline and genes: mouse. The CDR3 is cut off 1 residue early in the read; its end comes from the germline J gene. J is TRBJ1-3 and V is TRBV3, with D uncertain. Between the trimmed V and J ends, which lost 5 bases and 0 bases, there was a span of 5 bases. The CDR3 is made up of 13 amino acids. Germline V lookup: CDR1 SNHLY, CDR2 FYNGKV (reference sequence). The CDR3 reads CASSRDSGNTLYF. CDR3 DNA, as far as it was read: TGTGCCAGCAGCAGGGATTCTGGAAATACGCTCTAT.

As for this clone: Genes here carry mouse names. Read coverage stops 1 residue before the CDR3 terminus; the germline J gene supplies the remainder. This chain links TRBV12-2 with TRBJ2-4; 9 bases are shared with TRBD2. Losses at the gene ends were 2 bases for V and 4 bases for J; bases not matched to a gene: 0. CDR3 length equals 13 residues. Germline CDR1 is SGHLS and CDR2 is HYDKME. The CDR3 is CASSRLGENTLYF. The sequenced part of the CDR3 DNA is TGTGCCAGCTCTCGACTGGGGGAAAACACCTTGTAC. Based on the CDR3 plus reference TRBV12-2 and TRBJ2-4, the full variable domain is NSGVVQSPRYIIKGKGERSILKCIPISGHLSVAWYQQTQGQELKFFIQHYDKMERDKGNLPSRFSVQQFDDYHSEMNMSALELEDSAVYFCASSRLGENTLYFGAGTRLSVL.

Details on this clone: All gene names here are mouse names. The read terminates 1 residue ahead of where the CDR3 ends, so the germline J gene completes it. The gene calls are TRBV16 and TRBJ2-3; 11 positions agree with TRBD2. The CDR3 is made up of 16 amino acids. CDR1 and CDR2 (germline): SGHSA, FRNQAP. V gave up 5 bases and J gave up 3 bases; unmatched junction bases: 7. CDR3 DNA (partial): TGTGCAAGCAGCCCCTGGACTGGGGGGAGCGCAGAAACGCTGTAT. Its protein is CASSPWTGGSAETLY. The CDR3 reads in full as CASSPWTGGSAETLYF.

This clone is labeled as large (0.1 to 1%). Gene labels here are mouse ones. With the read ending 1 residue before the CDR3 end, the germline J gene is used to fill in that end. The V call is TRBV12-1, the J call TRBJ2-7; possibly TRBD2 for D (6 bases). Per germline, CDR1 SGHSN and CDR2 HYEKVE. The CDR3 has 14 amino acids. Trimming took off 2 bases at V and 0 bases at J, with 10 bases between the two ends. The sequenced part of the CDR3 DNA is TGTGCCAGCTCTCCGGGGGGAAGCTCCTATGAACAGTAC. Translation: CASSPGGSSYEQY. The whole CDR3 sequence is CASSPGGSSYEQYF.

With regard to this clone: The germline and genes are mouse ones. The missing CDR3 end, 1 residue past where the read stops, is filled in from the germline J gene. The gene calls are TRBV19 and TRBJ2-5; D possibly corresponds to TRBD1 (6 bases). Germline CDR1 reads FNHDT; CDR2 reads SITEND (reference sequence). Trimming took off 6 bases at V and 0 bases at J, with 11 bases between the two ends. The CDR3 runs 14 residues. Partial CDR3 DNA: TGTGCCAGCACCTCAGGGGATAACCAAGACACCCAGTAC. It translates to CASTSGDNQDTQY. In full, the CDR3 reads CASTSGDNQDTQYF.

Comments on this clone: Here the gene names and germline are mouse. The read finishes 1 residue shy of the CDR3 end, and the germline J gene is used to complete it. The V gene is TRBV24, the J gene TRBJ1-2, with D uncertain. The V gene's germline CDR1 is KGHTA and CDR2 FRNEEI. V dropped 1 base and J dropped 0 bases, with 6 bases sitting between them. The CDR3 is 14 residues long. The sequenced part of the CDR3 DNA is TGTGCCAGCAGTCTGTCGTCAACAAACTCCGACTACACC. Translating it yields CASSLSSTNSDYT. The full CDR3 protein reads CASSLSSTNSDYTF.

This clone appeared a few times. Gene names follow the mouse nomenclature. The read terminates 1 residue ahead of where the CDR3 ends, so the germline J gene completes it. J is TRBJ2-7 and V is TRBV15; TRBD2 matches 11 bases. This CDR3 has 15 residues. Trimming removed 1 base from V and 1 base from J; junction bases left unmatched: 0. The germline V gene has CDR1 SGHND and CDR2 FRSKSL. The CDR3 reads CASSLGDWGSYEQYF. CDR3 bases read: TGTGCCAGCAGTTTAGGGGACTGGGGGTCCTATGAACAGTAC.

Comments on this clone: Gene names and germline refer to mouse. With the read ending 1 residue before the CDR3 end, the germline J gene is used to fill in that end. This chain uses TRBV16 with TRBJ2-7; no reliable D call. V shed 1 base and J shed 0 bases, with 7 bases lying between them. Looked up from germline, CDR1 is SGHSA and CDR2 is FRNQAP. The length of the CDR3 is 14 residues. The CDR3: CASSLGAASYEQYF. The sequenced part of the CDR3 DNA is TGTGCAAGCAGCTTAGGGGCCGCCTCCTATGAACAGTAC.

To note about this clone: Mouse gene names apply. The DNA ends 1 residue before the CDR3 does, and the rest of the CDR3 is filled in from the germline J gene. The chain uses TRBV2 and TRBJ2-1; a possible D gene is TRBD1 (5 bases). This CDR3 is built from 13 residues. Germline loops: CDR1 LGHNA, CDR2 YSYQKL. Trimming took 4 bases from V and 4 from J, leaving 8 bases between them. The CDR3 protein is CASSPQEYAEQFF. The sequenced CDR3 bases are TGTGCCAGCAGCCCACAGGAATATGCTGAGCAGTTC.